The 18 T cell receptor beta chains below were found in one sample sequenced in a study of blood T cell repertoires in COVID-19. Here immunoSEQ multiplex PCR was the method, and the copy in TCRdb shows in-frame clones only, minus some. The profile shows tens of thousands of clones, 91% of them singletons. What was sequenced was peripheral blood. The source of these receptors is a man between 70 and 80 years old with active COVID-19.

This clone was seen only a few times. The chain employs TRBV5-6 and TRBJ2-7; 7 nucleotides match TRBD1. This CDR3 spans 18 amino acids. V lost 1 base and J lost 0; bases outside the gene matches: 13. CDR1 and CDR2 (germline): SGHDT, YYEEEE. CDR3 loop: CASSLWGMLGQRSYEQYF. In DNA form, the CDR3 reads TGTGCCAGCAGCTTGTGGGGGATGCTGGGACAGCGCTCCTACGAGCAGTACTTC. The whole variable domain, filled in from reference TRBV5-6 and TRBJ2-7, reads DAGVTQSPTHLIKTRGQQVTLRCSPKSGHDTVSWYQQALGQGPQFIFQYYEEEERQRGNFPDRFSGHQFPNYSSELNVNALLLGDSALYLCASSLWGMLGQRSYEQYFGPGTRLTVT.

V usage is TRBV5-6 and J usage is TRBJ2-1; D remains ambiguous. The CDR3 is 15 residues long. Deletions cut 2 bases from V and 0 bases from J, with 9 bases between. The germline V gene encodes CDR1 SGHDT and CDR2 YYEEEE. The CDR3 coding sequence is TGTGCCAGCAGCTTTTCGGTTAGCTCCTACAATGAGCAGTTCTTC. This codes for CASSFSVSSYNEQFF.

The rearrangement joins TRBV7-9 to TRBJ1-1; 10 nucleotides line up with TRBD1. After removal of 5 bases from V and 10 bases from J, the junction contained 7 bases not matched to a gene. Germline V gene sequence: CDR1 SEHNR, CDR2 FQNEAQ (reference sequence). The CDR3 has 13 residues. CDR3 protein: CASSPTGGQGAFF. The CDR3 region has the DNA TGTGCCAGCAGCCCGACAGGGGGCCAGGGAGCTTTCTTT.

V is TRBV27 and J is TRBJ2-1; 9 positions match TRBD1. The J segment lost 8 bases and the V segment lost 3 bases, leaving 8 bases of the junction unmatched. CDR1 is MNHEY and CDR2 is SMNVEV in the germline V gene (reference sequence). The CDR3 extends over 15 amino acids. The DNA for the CDR3 is TGTGCCAGCAGTTTGTTCGGGACAGGGTCGGATGAGCAGTTCTTC. Residues: CASSLFGTGSDEQFF.

V is TRBV7-8 and J is TRBJ1-3; D ambiguous. The CDR3 length is 16 residues. Germline lookup yields CDR1 SGHVS and CDR2 FQNEAQ. V lost 7 bases, J lost 0 bases, and 16 bases lay in between. Here the CDR3 DNA reads TGTGCCAGCACCCAAGTCTTGGGGAGCTCTGGAAACACCATATATTTT. Translated: CASTQVLGSSGNTIYF.

The rearrangement joins TRBV2 to TRBJ1-5; tentative D call: TRBD1 (5 bases). CDR3 length equals 15 residues. Germline loops: CDR1 SNHLY, CDR2 FYNNEI. The V end lost 8 bases, the J end lost 4 bases, and 18 bases lay between the germline ends. CDR3 bases: TGTGCCAGCCGGGGACCTCTTGGGGGGAATCAGCCCCAGCATTTT. As protein: CASRGPLGGNQPQHF.

This chain uses TRBV27 with TRBJ1-1; perhaps TRBD1 as D (6 bases). V dropped 3 bases and J dropped 8 bases, with 13 bases sitting between them. The CDR3 extends over 13 amino acids. Looked up from germline, CDR1 is MNHEY and CDR2 is SMNVEV (reference sequence). CDR3 in amino acids: CASSLVGAREAFF. As DNA, the CDR3 is TGTGCCAGCAGTTTGGTGGGGGCGAGGGAAGCTTTCTTT.

CDR3 in amino acids: CASASGGNYEQYF. The CDR3, as DNA: TGTGCCAGCGCGTCGGGGGGGAACTACGAGCAGTACTTC. The chain recombines TRBV7-9 with TRBJ2-7, with 8 positions matching TRBD2. In germline, CDR1 is SEHNR, CDR2 FQNEAQ (reference sequence). CDR3 length: 13 residues. Trimming took 8 bases from V and 3 from J; bases not matched to a gene: 6.

This clone showed up just once. The chain couples TRBV7-3 to TRBJ2-3; 12 positions match TRBD2. The CDR3 extends over 16 amino acids. The trim removed 5 bases at V and 4 bases at J, leaving 7 bases unmatched. Germline loops: CDR1 SGHTA, CDR2 FQGTGA. CDR3 loop: CASSDRLAGDADTQYF. The CDR3 DNA reads TGTGCCAGCAGCGACCGACTAGCGGGGGACGCAGATACGCAGTATTTT.

The CDR3 here is CASSNTGGQETQYF. The CDR3 DNA sequence: TGTGCCAGTAGTAACACAGGGGGCCAAGAGACCCAGTACTTC. The chain is built from TRBV19 and TRBJ2-5, with 8 bases aligning to TRBD1. V shed 4 bases and J 1 base; nucleotides not matched to a gene: 2. CDR1 LNHDA and CDR2 SQIVND come from the germline V gene (reference sequence). This CDR3 region has 14 residues. The whole variable domain, filled in from reference TRBV19 and TRBJ2-5, reads DGGITQSPKYLFRKEGQNVTLSCEQNLNHDAMYWYRQDPGQGLRLIYYSQIVNDFQKGDIAEGYSVSREKKESFPLTVTSAQKNPTAFYLCASSNTGGQETQYFGPGTRLLVL.

V is TRBV19 and J is TRBJ2-7, with 8 bases that match TRBD1. Germline V CDR1 and CDR2: LNHDA, SQIVND (reference sequence). CDR3 length equals 14 residues. Losses at the gene ends were 10 bases for V and 5 bases for J; bases not matched to a gene: 13. CDR3 sequence reads: CATSRQGYEHEQYF. The CDR3 DNA is TGTGCCACCTCTAGACAGGGGTACGAGCACGAGCAGTACTTC.

The chain is built from TRBV29-1 and TRBJ2-5; D is perhaps TRBD2 (7 bases). Per germline, CDR1 SQVTM and CDR2 ANQGSEA. The CDR3 totals 15 residues. The V and J ends lost 4 bases and 4 bases respectively, with 19 bases between them. The CDR3 bases are TGCAGCGTTGTAGGACAGCCAGGGAGGGGAGAGACCCAGTACTTC. Residues: CSVVGQPGRGETQYF. Filled out from reference TRBV29-1 and TRBJ2-5, the complete variable domain reads SAVISQKPSRDICQRGTSLTIQCQVDSQVTMMFWYRQQPGQSLTLIATANQGSEATYESGFVIDKFPISRPNLTFSTLTVSNMSPEDSSIYLCSVVGQPGRGETQYFGPGTRLLVL.

J is TRBJ2-5 and V is TRBV18; 7 bases align to TRBD2. V lost 3 bases and J lost 1; bases outside the gene matches: 5. The CDR3 contains 15 residues. Germline V lookup: CDR1 KGHSH, CDR2 LQKENI. The CDR3 DNA sequence: TGTGCCAGCTCACCTTACGGGGGGATCCAAGAGACCCAGTACTTC. Protein: CASSPYGGIQETQYF.

The chain recombines TRBV5-1 with TRBJ1-1, with D possibly matching TRBD1 (5 bases). CDR3 length: 14 residues. Germline V gene lookup returns CDR1 SGHRS and CDR2 YFSETQ. Trimming shortened V by 0 bases and J by 5 bases, and 11 bases separated the two germline ends. The CDR3 sequence is CASSLGGAGTEAFF. Written as DNA, the CDR3 is TGCGCCAGCAGCTTGGGTGGGGCTGGAACTGAAGCTTTCTTT.

This clone was counted a few times. The chain has TRBV2 and TRBJ1-5; a weak D match, TRBD1 (5 bases). V lost 4 bases to trimming and J lost 2 bases, with 6 bases between them. Germline loops: CDR1 SNHLY, CDR2 FYNNEI. The CDR3 has 13 residues. The CDR3 sequence is CASSARGNQPQHF. The CDR3 region has the DNA TGTGCCAGCAGTGCCAGGGGCAATCAGCCCCAGCATTTT.

The gene calls are TRBV5-4 and TRBJ1-1, with D possibly TRBD1 on 6 matching bases. Trimming took off 1 base at V and 8 bases at J, with 12 bases between the two ends. Germline V gives CDR1 SGHNT, CDR2 YYREEE (reference sequence). CDR3 length: 13 residues. The CDR3 region is CASSLSGGSEAFF. The DNA for the CDR3 is TGTGCCAGCAGCTTGAGTGGGGGCAGCGAAGCTTTCTTT.

The chain joins TRBV7-9 to TRBJ2-2; 8 bases are shared with TRBD2. Germline V gene sequence: CDR1 SEHNR, CDR2 FQNEAQ (reference sequence). The CDR3 consists of 17 residues. V shed 5 bases, J shed 4 bases, and the junction held 12 bases outside the gene matches. Here the CDR3 reads CASSPVGRGASTGELFF. CDR3 sequence (DNA): TGTGCCAGCAGCCCCGTCGGGCGGGGGGCTAGCACCGGGGAGCTGTTTTTT.

The rearrangement links TRBV19 to TRBJ1-5; D is unclear. Trimming removed 5 bases from V and 5 bases from J, with 13 bases in between. Germline CDR1 and CDR2: LNHDA and SQIVND (reference sequence). The CDR3 is 14 residues long. Written as DNA, the CDR3 is TGTGCCAGTAGTGGTCGGGGAACCTATCAGCCCCAGCATTTT. Encoded protein: CASSGRGTYQPQHF.